Following are 13 T cell receptor beta chains from one sample sequenced in a study of OX40 agonist ivuxolimab in advanced cancers. Generated by immunoSEQ multiplex PCR, the TCRdb table keeps only in-frame clones and is missing some. Here the sample spans tens of thousands of clones, about 85% being singletons. Sequenced material: CD4+ or CD8+ T cells sorted from blood, taken in a trial of the OX40 agonist ivuxolimab. The source is an adult with an advanced solid tumor such as melanoma, head and neck, liver or kidney cancer.

The chain combines TRBV5-1 with TRBJ1-4, with D tentatively TRBD1 (6 bases). The V end was cut by 0 bases, the J end by 0 bases, with 24 bases between. This CDR3 region has 21 residues. Germline-derived CDR1 and CDR2 are SGHRS and YFSETQ. The CDR3 sequence is CASSLDVLVRGGEATNEKLFF. The CDR3 DNA reads as TGCGCCAGCAGCTTGGATGTGTTAGTTAGGGGGGGCGAAGCAACTAATGAAAAACTGTTTTTT.

In the case of this clone: A much larger clone sits a single nucleotide away, making a read error possible. The V call is TRBV6-1, the J call TRBJ1-1, with a possible D match to TRBD1 (5 bases). The length of the CDR3 is 15 residues. Germline V gene data show CDR1 as MNHNS and CDR2 as SASEGT. The CDR3 loop is CVSSEPPTANTEAFF. As DNA, the CDR3 is TGTGTCAGCAGTGAACCTCCGACAGCGAACACTGAAGCTTTCTTT.

The count of this clone is one. This chain uses TRBV7-2 with TRBJ1-4; tentatively, D is TRBD1 (5 bases). The germline V and J ends were trimmed by 5 bases and 8 bases, with 18 bases remaining between them. Germline V gene data show CDR1 as SGHTA and CDR2 as FQGNSA. The CDR3 contains 15 residues. In nucleotides, the CDR3 is TGTGCCAGCAGCGCGTTCCGGGGGGTGGGCGAAAAACTGTTTTTT. Encoded protein: CASSAFRGVGEKLFF.

This chain joins TRBV9 and TRBJ2-2; TRBD1 might be the D (5 bases). The CDR3 has 15 amino acids. Germline V gene data show CDR1 as SGDLS and CDR2 as YYNGEE. The germline V and J ends were trimmed by 1 base and 1 base, with 8 bases remaining between them. CDR3 sequence: CASSVRGMNTGELFF. The CDR3, as DNA: TGTGCCAGCAGCGTAAGGGGAATGAACACCGGGGAGCTGTTTTTT.

V and J are TRBV7-2 and TRBJ2-1; TRBD1 agrees at 8 bases. The CDR3 consists of 14 residues. Per germline, CDR1 SGHTA and CDR2 FQGNSA. V shed 5 bases, J shed 8 bases, and the junction held 8 bases outside the gene matches. As DNA, the CDR3 is TGTGCCAGCAGCGCGGGACAGGAGACTGATGAGCAGTTCTTC. Translating it yields CASSAGQETDEQFF.

The chain combines TRBV2 with TRBJ2-3, with 8 bases identical to TRBD2. CDR3 length: 16 amino acids. V gave up 4 bases and J gave up 3 bases; unmatched junction bases: 9. Germline values: CDR1 SNHLY, CDR2 FYNNEI. In DNA, the CDR3 is TGTGCCAGCAGTGTCATGACTAGCGTCCTAACAGATACGCAGTATTTT. It codes for CASSVMTSVLTDTQYF.

The chain couples TRBV6-5 to TRBJ1-4; 7 nucleotides agree with TRBD1. The CDR3 consists of 16 residues. CDR1 MNHEY and CDR2 SVGAGI come from the germline V gene. Losses at the gene ends were 2 bases for V and 3 bases for J; bases not matched to a gene: 6. CDR3 in amino acids: CASSYQGDRANEKLFF. The CDR3 DNA reads as TGTGCCAGCAGTTACCAGGGTGACAGGGCTAATGAAAAACTGTTTTTT.

This chain joins TRBV11-2 and TRBJ2-5, with 14 bases matching TRBD2. The CDR3 length is 17 residues. The junction had 4 bases not matched to a gene; V was cut back by 1 base and J by 3 bases. In germline, CDR1 is SGHAT, CDR2 FQNNGV. The DNA of the CDR3 is TGTGCCAGCAGCTTAGGGACTAGCGGGGGGCAAAAAGAGACCCAGTACTTC. This sequence encodes CASSLGTSGGQKETQYF.

V is TRBV10-3 and J is TRBJ2-3, with a weak D call TRBD1 (6 bases). Looked up from germline, CDR1 is ENHRY and CDR2 is SYGVKD. Trimming shortened V by 2 bases and J by 2 bases, and 14 bases separated the two germline ends. The CDR3 contains 16 residues. The chain's CDR3 is CAISEGQPYYTDTQYF. In DNA, the CDR3 is TGTGCCATCAGTGAGGGACAGCCTTATTACACAGATACGCAGTATTTT.

A few counts support this clone. The gene calls are TRBV11-2 and TRBJ2-3; 9 nucleotides match TRBD2. This CDR3 is 16 amino acids long. Per germline, CDR1 SGHAT and CDR2 FQNNGV. V lost 0 bases to trimming and J lost 8 bases; unmatched junction nucleotides: 9. The CDR3 sequence: CASSLETSGRGRTQYF. CDR3 nucleotide sequence: TGTGCCAGCAGCTTAGAGACTAGCGGAAGGGGACGTACGCAGTATTTT.

The rearrangement links TRBV6-6 to TRBJ2-5; 8 bases are a match to TRBD1. This CDR3 is built from 15 residues. The V gene end was trimmed by 8 bases and the J gene end by 4 bases; junction bases not matched to a gene: 12. Germline V gene sequence: CDR1 MNHNY, CDR2 SVGAGI (reference sequence). CDR3 loop: CASWTDRERAETQYF. The CDR3 DNA sequence: TGTGCCAGCTGGACGGACAGGGAAAGGGCAGAGACCCAGTACTTC.

V usage is TRBV18 and J usage is TRBJ2-1; D is unclear. The V end lost 3 bases, the J end lost 0 bases, and 9 bases lay between the germline ends. The CDR3 sequence is 15 residues long. Per the germline V gene, CDR1 is KGHSH and CDR2 is LQKENI. The CDR3 region has the DNA TGTGCCAGCTCACCCGGAGAAAGCTCCTACAATGAGCAGTTCTTC. Its protein is CASSPGESSYNEQFF.

The rearrangement joins TRBV5-1 to TRBJ1-1, with 8 bases aligning to TRBD1. The germline gives CDR1 SGHRS, CDR2 YFSETQ. The CDR3 consists of 16 residues. The J segment lost 0 bases and the V segment lost 0 bases, leaving 4 bases of the junction unmatched. CDR3 loop: CASSLGAGGLNTEAFF. The CDR3 DNA reads as TGCGCCAGCAGCTTGGGAGCAGGGGGCCTGAACACTGAAGCTTTCTTT.